A selection of T cell receptor beta chains follows, all from one sample in a study of T cell responses to AZD1222 COVID-19 vaccine. Generated by immunoSEQ multiplex PCR, the TCRdb table keeps only in-frame clones and is missing some. This table holds 90,000 to 120,000 clones, roughly 87% found once. The sample was peripheral blood, taken 28 days after the second AZD1222 dose. The receptors were gathered from an adult who received the AZD1222 COVID-19 vaccine. Each CDR3 is given with its conserved first and last residue. Each record gives: CDR3 length, J gene, D gene, V gene, clone size, CDR3 DNA, CDR3 protein. The D gene is left open where the match is weak. Some rows mark clone size as missing; the rest say once, few, many or name a class of expanded clone.

15 | TRBJ2-3 | TRBD1 | TRBV10-3 | NA | TGTGCCATCAGTGAACCCACAGGGGGCAGGGATACGCAGTATTTT | CAISEPTGGRDTQYF
15 | TRBJ2-7 | NA | TRBV7-2 | NA | TGTGCCAGCAGCGCCATGGCGGGGGCCTCCTACGAGCAGTACTTC | CASSAMAGASYEQYF
14 | TRBJ2-5 | NA | TRBV6-5 | NA | TGTGCCAGCAGTTACCCAGGTCGTCGAGAGACCCAGTACTTC | CASSYPGRRETQYF
14 | TRBJ1-3 | NA | TRBV4-2 | NA | TGTGCCAGCAAGGAGGAAGGGAGTGGAAACACCATATATTTT | CASKEEGSGNTIYF
15 | TRBJ1-5 | NA | TRBV4-1 | NA | TGCGCCAGCAGCCAAGATGCCAGGGGTGATCAGCCCCAGCATTTT | CASSQDARGDQPQHF
15 | TRBJ1-2 | NA | TRBV27 | NA | TGTGCCAGCAGAGCCAATGGACAGCCGGTCTATGGCTACACCTTC | CASRANGQPVYGYTF
16 | TRBJ2-5 | TRBD1 | TRBV2 | once | TGTGCCAGCACTCCAGGGGGGACAGGCCTTCTAGAGACCCAGTACTTC | CASTPGGTGLLETQYF
13 | TRBJ2-5 | NA | TRBV9 | NA | TGTGCCAGCAGCGGCACAGGGACACAGACCCAGTACTTC | CASSGTGTQTQYF
15 | TRBJ1-2 | TRBD1 | TRBV6-4 | once | TGTGCCAGCAGTCCCGGGACAGGGGCTAACTATGGCTACACCTTC | CASSPGTGANYGYTF
13 | TRBJ2-3 | TRBD1 | TRBV12-3/TRBV12-4 | NA | TGTGCCAGCAGCCCCCCCAGGGGGGATACGCAGTATTTT | CASSPPRGDTQYF
15 | TRBJ1-2 | NA | TRBV7-6 | NA | TGTGCCAGCAGCTGGGGGGAGTTAGCTAACTATGGCTACACCTTC | CASSWGELANYGYTF
13 | TRBJ1-2 | NA | TRBV4-3 | NA | TGCGCCAGCAGCCAAGATAGGGTCTCTGGCTACACCTTC | CASSQDRVSGYTF
16 | TRBJ2-7 | NA | TRBV4-2 | NA | TGTGCCAGCAGCCAAGATTTTGGCAGGTCCTCCTACGAGCAGTACTTC | CASSQDFGRSSYEQYF
17 | TRBJ2-5 | NA | TRBV7-9 | NA | TGTGCCAGCAGCCCACTCCGTTGGGAGGGGGTGGGGGAGACCCAGTACTTC | CASSPLRWEGVGETQYF
13 | TRBJ1-3 | NA | TRBV12-5 | NA | TGTGCTAGTGGTTCCCTGGTTGGAAACACCATATATTTT | CASGSLVGNTIYF
14 | TRBJ1-3 | NA | TRBV6-5 | NA | TGTGCCAGTCACCCGGGATCGCCTGGAAACACCATATATTTT | CASHPGSPGNTIYF
15 | TRBJ2-3 | TRBD2 | TRBV7-8 | NA | TGTGCCAGCAGCTCAAGCCAGCGGGGGGCGGGTACGCAGTATTTT | CASSSSQRGAGTQYF
15 | TRBJ1-6 | NA | TRBV30 | NA | TGTGCCTGGAGTGTACCAGGGGAGGGAAGCTCACCCCTCCACTTT | CAWSVPGEGSSPLHF
13 | TRBJ2-1 | TRBD2 | TRBV6-2/TRBV6-3 | NA | TGTGCCAGCAGTCTAGCGGTCTACAATGAGCAGTTCTTC | CASSLAVYNEQFF
14 | TRBJ1-3 | NA | TRBV2 | NA | TGTGCCAGCAGTGACACAGGCTCTGGAAACACCATATATTTT | CASSDTGSGNTIYF
13 | TRBJ1-1 | NA | TRBV4-3 | NA | TGCGCCAGCAGCCAAGGGGGGCTGCGTGAAGCTTTCTTT | CASSQGGLREAFF
15 | TRBJ2-5 | NA | TRBV5-1 | NA | TGCGCCAGCAGCCTAAACGACGGACGTCAAGAGACCCAGTACTTC | CASSLNDGRQETQYF
14 | TRBJ2-3 | TRBD1 | TRBV19 | NA | TGTGCCAGTAGTATGGGACAGGGGGCAGGCACGCAGTATTTT | CASSMGQGAGTQYF
13 | TRBJ2-7 | NA | TRBV2 | NA | TGTGCCAGCATCCGGGCCTCGTCGGGCGAGCAGTACTTC | CASIRASSGEQYF
12 | TRBJ2-7 | TRBD1 | TRBV7-6 | NA | TGTGCCAGCAAGGGACAGGGCTACGAGCAGTACTTC | CASKGQGYEQYF
13 | TRBJ1-1 | NA | TRBV3-1/TRBV3-2 | NA | TGTGCCAGCAGCCAATTATCGAACACTGAAGCTTTCTTT | CASSQLSNTEAFF
14 | TRBJ1-2 | NA | TRBV6-5 | NA | TGTGCCAGCAGTTACAGCTACAGTAACTATGGCTACACCTTC | CASSYSYSNYGYTF
15 | TRBJ2-7 | TRBD1 | TRBV5-1 | NA | TGCGCCAGCAGCTTGGGGGCCGGGACAGGCTACGAGCAGTACTTC | CASSLGAGTGYEQYF
16 | TRBJ1-1 | TRBD1 | TRBV9 | NA | TGTGCCAGCAGCGTAGAAGGACAGGGCATGAACACTGAAGCTTTCTTT | CASSVEGQGMNTEAFF
11 | TRBJ2-7 | NA | TRBV29-1 | NA | TGCAGCGTTGAACTCCCCTACGAGCAGTACTTC | CSVELPYEQYF
14 | TRBJ1-2 | NA | TRBV4-3 | NA | TGCGCCAGCAGCCAAGACGGGGGGCGCGATGGCTACACCTTC | CASSQDGGRDGYTF
11 | TRBJ2-5 | NA | TRBV7-6 | NA | TGTGCCAGCAGCCCTGGGGAGACCCAGTACTTC | CASSPGETQYF
13 | TRBJ1-4 | NA | TRBV3-1/TRBV3-2 | NA | TGTGCCAGCAGCCAGGGACCTCGGGAAAAACTGTTTTTT | CASSQGPREKLFF
18 | TRBJ1-1 | TRBD1 | TRBV7-2 | NA | TGTGCCAGCAGCTCCGCCGGGACAGGGAACGGAAGGAACACTGAAGCTTTCTTT | CASSSAGTGNGRNTEAFF
14 | TRBJ2-7 | NA | TRBV5-1 | NA | TGCGCCAGCAGCTTGTTGACAGGTCCCTACGAGCAGTACTTC | CASSLLTGPYEQYF
15 | TRBJ2-7 | NA | TRBV18 | NA | TGTGCCAGCTCACCAAGACAAACAAGCTCCTACGAGCAGTACTTC | CASSPRQTSSYEQYF
13 | TRBJ2-1 | TRBD2 | TRBV7-9 | NA | TGTGCCAGCAGCAGGACGTCGGGGGGGTCTCAGTTCTTC | CASSRTSGGSQFF
15 | TRBJ1-1 | NA | TRBV19 | NA | TGTGCCAGTAGTATTCAGCCGACAGGGAACACTGAAGCTTTCTTT | CASSIQPTGNTEAFF
17 | TRBJ2-1 | TRBD2 | TRBV24-1 | NA | TGTGCCACCAGTGACCCAGGGACTAGCGGGGGGGAAAATGAGCAGTTCTTC | CATSDPGTSGGENEQFF
16 | TRBJ1-2 | NA | TRBV7-2 | NA | TGTGCCAGCAGCTTAGTCCCCCGACCGTCAAACTATGGCTACACCTTC | CASSLVPRPSNYGYTF
17 | TRBJ2-1 | NA | TRBV4-1 | NA | TGCGCCAGCAGCCCCAGTGGACAGACCCTCTCCTACAATGAGCAGTTCTTC | CASSPSGQTLSYNEQFF
16 | TRBJ2-5 | NA | TRBV10-1 | NA | TGCGCCAGCAGTGAAGGTAGCGCGGGTGGTGGAGAGACCCAGTACTTC | CASSEGSAGGGETQYF
14 | TRBJ2-3 | NA | TRBV7-2 | NA | TGTGCCAGCAGCTCCCCCGTGGCGGCAGATACGCAGTATTTT | CASSSPVAADTQYF
15 | TRBJ1-6 | TRBD1 | TRBV2 | once | TGTGCCAGCAGTGTCCGGGACAGAAGAAATTCACCCCTCCACTTT | CASSVRDRRNSPLHF
16 | TRBJ1-3 | NA | TRBV7-2 | NA | TGTGCCAGCAGCTTAGCGGCAGCACCCTCTGGAAACACCATATATTTT | CASSLAAAPSGNTIYF
14 | TRBJ1-5 | NA | TRBV4-1 | once | TGCGCCAGCAGCCAGAGCGGGGACGTTCAGCCCCAGCATTTT | CASSQSGDVQPQHF
18 | TRBJ2-6 | NA | TRBV4-3 | NA | TGCGCCAGCAGCCACCAACAGGGCCCGAGCTCTGGGGCCAACGTCCTGACTTTC | CASSHQQGPSSGANVLTF
14 | TRBJ1-6 | NA | TRBV2 | NA | TGTGCCAGCAGTGAACCCCCGGCGGGGTCACCCCTCCACTTT | CASSEPPAGSPLHF
14 | TRBJ1-1 | NA | TRBV24-1 | once | TGTGCCACCAGCAACGAGGGGACGGGCACTGAAGCTTTCTTT | CATSNEGTGTEAFF
14 | TRBJ1-2 | NA | TRBV30 | NA | TGTGCCTGGAGGGAACAGGGCGGATACTATGGCTACACCTTC | CAWREQGGYYGYTF
14 | TRBJ1-2 | NA | TRBV5-1 | NA | TGCGCCAGCAGCTTCGATGGGGGGAGTGCTGGCTACACCTTC | CASSFDGGSAGYTF
15 | TRBJ1-1 | TRBD1 | TRBV5-6 | once | TGTGCCAGCAGCTTCCTGGGGACAGGGTCCACTGAAGCTTTCTTT | CASSFLGTGSTEAFF
15 | TRBJ1-5 | NA | TRBV15 | NA | TGTGCCACCAGCAGAGATCTCGGACAGAATCAGCCCCAGCATTTT | CATSRDLGQNQPQHF
16 | TRBJ1-3 | NA | TRBV19 | once | TGTGCCAGTAGTTTTTTTGGACGGGACTCTGGAAACACCATATATTTT | CASSFFGRDSGNTIYF
12 | TRBJ2-5 | NA | TRBV10-3 | NA | TGTGCCATCGGGCAGTCCGAAGAGACCCAGTACTTC | CAIGQSEETQYF
16 | TRBJ2-2 | TRBD2 | TRBV2 | NA | TGTGCCAGCAGTGAAGTCCCTAGCGGGGGGGCCCGGGAGCTGTTTTTT | CASSEVPSGGARELFF
14 | TRBJ1-4 | NA | TRBV6-2/TRBV6-3 | NA | TGTGCCAGCAGACCTCGCGGGGGTGGTGAAAAACTGTTTTTT | CASRPRGGGEKLFF
19 | TRBJ2-5 | TRBD2 | TRBV7-9 | NA | TGTGCCAGCAGCCCCCCGGCCTTAGCCGGTGGGAGGGCTCAAGAGACCCAGTACTTC | CASSPPALAGGRAQETQYF
15 | TRBJ2-7 | TRBD1 | TRBV19 | NA | TGTGCCAGTAGTACCACCGGGACAGGGGGATACGAGCAGTACTTC | CASSTTGTGGYEQYF
16 | TRBJ2-3 | TRBD1 | TRBV5-1 | NA | TGCGCCAGCAGCTCCTCCGGAACAGGGGGCACAGATACGCAGTATTTT | CASSSSGTGGTDTQYF